This entry lists 10 T cell receptor beta chains sequenced from one sample in a study of blood T cell repertoires in COVID-19. Using immunoSEQ multiplex PCR, the repertoire was profiled, and TCRdb retains in-frame clones only, with some absent. The sample includes over 110,000 clones, over 75% of them seen just once. The sequencing sample was made of PBMCs or T cells enriched from blood (not recorded which). The receptors come from a man aged 45 to 65 in a cohort exposed to, infected with or recovered from COVID-19 (not recorded which).

This clone was recorded a few times. The chain recombines TRBV19 with TRBJ1-1; 8 bases match TRBD1. The V and J ends lost 4 bases and 1 base, in that order; junction bases with no gene match: 5. Germline CDR1 is LNHDA and CDR2 is SQIVND (reference sequence). The CDR3 totals 15 residues. CDR3 bases: TGTGCCAGTAGTACTCATGGGACAGGGAACACTGAAGCTTTCTTT. This sequence encodes CASSTHGTGNTEAFF.

The genes are TRBV28 and TRBJ1-3; the D is unclear. Germline V CDR1 and CDR2: MDHEN, SYDVKM. Trimming shortened V by 4 bases and J by 0 bases, and 13 bases separated the two germline ends. The CDR3 sequence is 16 residues long. The CDR3 nucleotides are TGTGCCAGCAGTTCCCCGGGAGGGTTCTCTGGAAACACCATATATTTT. This codes for CASSSPGGFSGNTIYF.

This clone has a single count. The rearrangement uses TRBV28 and TRBJ2-7; 9 nucleotides line up with TRBD2. V shed 6 bases, J shed 4 bases, and the junction held 7 bases outside the gene matches. This CDR3 is 14 amino acids long. Germline lookup yields CDR1 MDHEN and CDR2 SYDVKM. In nucleotides, the CDR3 is TGTGCCAGCAGGTTTAGCGGGAGTCGGTACGAGCAGTACTTC. Protein product: CASRFSGSRYEQYF.

The chain carries TRBV20-1 and TRBJ2-5, with D possibly being TRBD2 (5 bases). Trimming cost V 6 bases and J 4 bases, with 9 bases left between them. Germline-derived CDR1 and CDR2 are DFQATT and SNEGSKA (reference sequence). This CDR3 has 11 amino acids. CDR3 protein: CSAGRGETQYF. The CDR3 region has the DNA TGCAGTGCCGGCCGGGGAGAGACCCAGTACTTC.

The V gene is TRBV4-1, the J gene TRBJ2-1; D is unresolved. Germline CDR1 reads MGHRA; CDR2 reads YSYEKL. This CDR3 has 14 amino acids. V was clipped by 2 bases and J by 2 bases, with 7 bases between them. The CDR3 DNA follows: TGCGCCAGCAGCCAATCAAGCCCCTACAATGAGCAGTTCTTC. Translation gives CASSQSSPYNEQFF.

The chain links TRBV5-6 to TRBJ1-1; unclear D gene. V lost 4 bases and J 3 bases, leaving 16 bases between the germline ends. Germline lookup yields CDR1 SGHDT and CDR2 YYEEEE. The CDR3 totals 15 residues. DNA for the CDR3: TGTGCCAGCAGCGAGGACGCTGGGAGGGACACTGAAGCTTTCTTT. Translating it yields CASSEDAGRDTEAFF.

J is TRBJ2-7 and V is TRBV11-2; D perhaps matches TRBD2 (6 bases). Germline V gene data show CDR1 as SGHAT and CDR2 as FQNNGV. This CDR3 is 15 amino acids long. Deletions cut 1 base from V and 6 bases from J, with 16 bases between. The CDR3 sequence: CASSLGPPGVGEQYF. The CDR3 DNA reads TGTGCCAGCAGCTTAGGTCCCCCGGGGGTGGGCGAGCAGTACTTC.

This clone occurred a few times. This rearrangement joins TRBV7-6 to TRBJ2-7; 11 nucleotides align to TRBD1. Trimming at V came to 4 bases and at J to 6 bases, leaving 5 bases not matched to a gene. The CDR3 length is 14 residues. Germline CDR1 is SGHVS and CDR2 is FNYEAQ. The CDR3 DNA follows: TGTGCCAGCAGCTCCCGGGACAGGGGGACCGAGCAGTACTTC. Amino acids: CASSSRDRGTEQYF.

The chain links TRBV18 to TRBJ2-5, with 7 bases identical to TRBD1. Germline V CDR1 and CDR2: KGHSH, LQKENI. The CDR3 sequence is 17 residues long. Unmatched junction bases numbered 13, after V lost 3 bases and J lost 3 bases. CDR3 DNA: TGTGCCAGCTCACCGGGGCCCTCCCGACAGGGCGAAGAGACCCAGTACTTC. Its translation is CASSPGPSRQGEETQYF.

This chain uses TRBV9 with TRBJ2-3; D remains unclear. Germline V lookup: CDR1 SGDLS, CDR2 YYNGEE. V was shortened by 1 base and J by 1 base, with 10 bases between the two germline ends. The CDR3 loop spans 15 amino acids. In DNA form, the CDR3 reads TGTGCCAGCAGCGTATTAGTTACAGGCACAGATACGCAGTATTTT. Translated, it gives CASSVLVTGTDTQYF.